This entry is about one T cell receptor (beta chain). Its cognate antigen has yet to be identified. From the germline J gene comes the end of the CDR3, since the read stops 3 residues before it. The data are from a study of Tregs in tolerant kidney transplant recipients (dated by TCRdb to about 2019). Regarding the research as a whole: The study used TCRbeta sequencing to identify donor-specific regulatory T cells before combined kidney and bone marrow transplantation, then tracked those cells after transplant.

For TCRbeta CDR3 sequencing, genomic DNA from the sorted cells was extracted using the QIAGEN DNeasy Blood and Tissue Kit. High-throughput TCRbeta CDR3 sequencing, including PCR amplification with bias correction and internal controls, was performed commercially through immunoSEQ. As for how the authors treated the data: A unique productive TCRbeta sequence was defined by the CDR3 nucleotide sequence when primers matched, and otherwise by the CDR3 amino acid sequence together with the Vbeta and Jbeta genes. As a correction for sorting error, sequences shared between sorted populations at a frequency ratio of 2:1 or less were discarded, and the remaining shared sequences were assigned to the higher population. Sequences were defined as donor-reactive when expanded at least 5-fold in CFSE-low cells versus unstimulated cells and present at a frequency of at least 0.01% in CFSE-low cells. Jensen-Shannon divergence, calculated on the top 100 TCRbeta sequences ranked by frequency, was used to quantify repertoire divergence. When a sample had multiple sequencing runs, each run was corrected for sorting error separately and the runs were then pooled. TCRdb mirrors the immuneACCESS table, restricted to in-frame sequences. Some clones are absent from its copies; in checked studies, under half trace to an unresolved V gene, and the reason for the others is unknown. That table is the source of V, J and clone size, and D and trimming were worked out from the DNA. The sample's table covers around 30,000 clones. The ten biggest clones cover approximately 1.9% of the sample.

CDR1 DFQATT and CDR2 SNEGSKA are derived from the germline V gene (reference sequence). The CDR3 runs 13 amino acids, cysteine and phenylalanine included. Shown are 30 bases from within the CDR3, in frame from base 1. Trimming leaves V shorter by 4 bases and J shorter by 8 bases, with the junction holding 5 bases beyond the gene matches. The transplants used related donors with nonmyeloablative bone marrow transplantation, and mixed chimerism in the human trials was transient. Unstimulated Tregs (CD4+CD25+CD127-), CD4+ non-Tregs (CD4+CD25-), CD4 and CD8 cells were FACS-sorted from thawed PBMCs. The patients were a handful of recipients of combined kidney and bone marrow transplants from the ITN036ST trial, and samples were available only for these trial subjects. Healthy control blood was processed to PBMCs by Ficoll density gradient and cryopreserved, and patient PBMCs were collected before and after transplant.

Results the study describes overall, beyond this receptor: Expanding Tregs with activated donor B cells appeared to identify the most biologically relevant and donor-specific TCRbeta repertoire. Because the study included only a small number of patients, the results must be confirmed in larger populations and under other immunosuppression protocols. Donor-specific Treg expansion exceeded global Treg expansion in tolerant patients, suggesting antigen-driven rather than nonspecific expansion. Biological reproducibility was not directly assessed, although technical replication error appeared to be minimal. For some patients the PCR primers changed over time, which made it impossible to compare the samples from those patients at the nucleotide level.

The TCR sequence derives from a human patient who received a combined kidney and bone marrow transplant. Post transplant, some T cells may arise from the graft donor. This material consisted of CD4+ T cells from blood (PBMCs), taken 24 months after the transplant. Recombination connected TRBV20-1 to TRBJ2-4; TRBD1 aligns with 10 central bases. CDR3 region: CSATGTGVYIQYF. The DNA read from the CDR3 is TGCAGTGCTACCGGGACAGGGGTTTACATT.